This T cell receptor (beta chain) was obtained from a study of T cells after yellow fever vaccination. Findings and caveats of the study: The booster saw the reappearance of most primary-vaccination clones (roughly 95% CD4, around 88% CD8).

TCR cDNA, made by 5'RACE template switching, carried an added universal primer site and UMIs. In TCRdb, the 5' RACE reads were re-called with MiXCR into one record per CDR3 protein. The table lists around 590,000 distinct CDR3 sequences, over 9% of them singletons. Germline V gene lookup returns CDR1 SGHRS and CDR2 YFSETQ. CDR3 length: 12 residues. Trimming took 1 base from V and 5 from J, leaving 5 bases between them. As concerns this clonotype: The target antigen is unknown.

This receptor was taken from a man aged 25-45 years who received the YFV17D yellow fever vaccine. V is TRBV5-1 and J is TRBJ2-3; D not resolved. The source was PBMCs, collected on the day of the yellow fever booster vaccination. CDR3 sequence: CASSLQKDTQYF. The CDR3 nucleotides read TGCGCCAGCAGCTTGCAGAAAGATACGCAGTATTTT.